A selection of T cell receptor beta chains follows, all from one sample in a study of blood T cell repertoires in COVID-19. Using immunoSEQ multiplex PCR, the repertoire was profiled, and TCRdb retains in-frame clones only, with some absent. The sample includes about 110,000 clones, 89% of them seen just once. Sequencing input: peripheral blood. The receptor source for this set is a middle-aged man with active or convalescent COVID-19. CDR3s include the opening cysteine and the closing phenylalanine or tryptophan. Fields, in order: clone size, D gene, V gene, J gene, CDR3 protein, CDR3 DNA. D genes are given only for firm matches. Part of the rows lack a size; the others show once, few, many or a class for expanded clones.

-	-	TRBV6-5	TRBJ1-1	CASSYRWSTEAFF	TGTGCCAGCAGTTACCGTTGGAGTACTGAAGCTTTCTTT
-	-	TRBV9	TRBJ2-2	CASSGGLANTGELFF	TGTGCCAGCAGCGGGGGACTGGCTAACACCGGGGAGCTGTTTTTT
-	-	TRBV2	TRBJ2-2	CASTLGLVSGELFF	TGTGCCAGTACCCTGGGGCTGGTGTCCGGGGAGCTGTTTTTT
-	TRBD2	TRBV9	TRBJ2-1	CASSPGGGYEQFF	TGTGCCAGCAGCCCCGGGGGGGGGTATGAGCAGTTCTTC
-	TRBD2	TRBV4-3	TRBJ2-7	CASSQDRTSRVYEQYF	TGCGCCAGCAGCCAAGACCGGACTAGCCGGGTCTACGAGCAGTACTTC
-	-	TRBV7-3	TRBJ2-1	CASSFDWNNEQFF	TGTGCCAGCAGCTTTGACTGGAACAATGAGCAGTTCTTC
-	-	TRBV6-1	TRBJ2-3	CASSQAAVADTQYF	TGTGCCAGCAGTCAAGCGGCGGTGGCAGATACGCAGTATTTT
many	TRBD1	TRBV11-2	TRBJ2-7	CASSLDRGPYEQYF	TGTGCCAGCAGCTTAGACAGGGGGCCCTACGAGCAGTACTTC
once	-	TRBV18	TRBJ1-5	CASSDMQGYQPQHF	TGTGCCAGCTCAGATATGCAGGGGTACCAGCCCCAGCATTTT
-	-	TRBV4-1	TRBJ2-5	CASSQRRGFQETQYF	TGCGCCAGCAGCCAACGAAGGGGGTTCCAGGAGACCCAGTACTTC
-	TRBD2	TRBV9	TRBJ2-1	CASSVGGLAGINEQFF	TGTGCCAGCAGCGTAGGGGGACTAGCGGGTATCAATGAGCAGTTCTTC
once	TRBD2	TRBV10-3	TRBJ2-2	CAISASGSTGELFF	TGTGCCATCAGTGCTAGCGGGAGTACCGGGGAGCTGTTTTTT
-	-	TRBV7-2	TRBJ2-3	CASSLAHVGTDTQYF	TGTGCCAGCAGCTTAGCTCATGTAGGCACAGATACGCAGTATTTT
few	TRBD1	TRBV30	TRBJ2-1	CASDRQGANNEQFF	TGTGCCTCTGATCGACAGGGGGCAAACAATGAGCAGTTCTTC
once	-	TRBV28	TRBJ1-5	CASSLFSQGSQPQHF	TGTGCCAGCAGTTTATTCAGCCAGGGCAGTCAGCCCCAGCATTTT
-	TRBD1	TRBV29-1	TRBJ1-1	CSARTGHTEAFF	TGCAGCGCCCGGACAGGCCACACTGAAGCTTTCTTT
-	-	TRBV24-1	TRBJ1-5	CATSRTGNQPQHF	TGTGCCACCAGCCGGACAGGCAATCAGCCCCAGCATTTT
-	-	TRBV27	TRBJ1-2	CASSLGGVGYTF	TGTGCCAGCAGCCTGGGGGGGGTTGGCTACACCTTC
-	-	TRBV2	TRBJ1-2	CASRGVTGGYTF	TGTGCCAGCAGAGGGGTTACTGGTGGCTACACCTTC
-	-	TRBV18	TRBJ2-2	CASSQMVRSGTGELFF	TGTGCCAGCTCACAGATGGTGAGGAGCGGGACCGGGGAGCTGTTTTTT
-	-	TRBV7-2	TRBJ1-5	CASSQQFNQPQHF	TGTGCCAGCAGCCAACAATTCAATCAGCCCCAGCATTTT
-	-	TRBV30	TRBJ2-6	CAWSGTRVTGANVLTF	TGTGCCTGGAGCGGGACACGTGTAACTGGGGCCAACGTCCTGACTTTC
-	TRBD1	TRBV7-8	TRBJ2-7	CASSTGTGYEYEQYF	TGTGCCAGTTCAACCGGGACAGGGTATGAGTACGAGCAGTACTTC
-	-	TRBV28	TRBJ1-1	CASIFGTEAFF	TGTGCCAGCATTTTCGGCACTGAAGCTTTCTTT
-	TRBD1	TRBV19	TRBJ2-7	CATSPQGQVEQYF	TGTGCCACCTCGCCTCAAGGACAGGTAGAGCAGTACTTC
-	-	TRBV7-2	TRBJ1-5	CASSFHDRNQPQHF	TGTGCCAGCAGCTTTCATGACAGGAATCAGCCCCAGCATTTT
-	TRBD2	TRBV6-2/TRBV6-3	TRBJ2-1	CASSSGTSAYNEQFF	TGTGCCAGCAGCTCGGGGACTAGCGCCTACAATGAGCAGTTCTTC
-	-	TRBV5-1	TRBJ2-1	CASSLAGSIEQFF	TGCGCCAGCAGCTTGGCAGGTTCTATTGAGCAGTTCTTC
few	-	TRBV30	TRBJ1-2	CAWRKTGGGYTF	TGTGCCTGGAGGAAAACAGGTGGCGGCTACACCTTC
-	TRBD1	TRBV7-9	TRBJ1-2	CASSTTGPYGYTF	TGTGCCAGCAGCACGACAGGGCCCTATGGCTACACCTTC
-	TRBD2	TRBV5-1	TRBJ2-7	CASSWTGTSSYEQYF	TGCGCCAGCAGCTGGACCGGGACTAGCTCCTACGAGCAGTACTTC
-	TRBD1	TRBV7-2	TRBJ2-2	CASSLASRQGGELFF	TGTGCCAGCAGCTTAGCTTCTAGACAGGGCGGGGAGCTGTTTTTT
-	-	TRBV7-2	TRBJ2-2	CASSSVSGTGELFF	TGTGCCAGCAGCTCGGTGAGCGGCACCGGGGAGCTGTTTTTT
-	-	TRBV6-2/TRBV6-3	TRBJ2-3	CASSYSNGLTDTQYF	TGTGCCAGCAGTTACTCGAACGGACTCACAGATACGCAGTATTTT
-	-	TRBV11-2	TRBJ2-5	CASSTDRTQYF	TGTGCCAGCAGCACCGACAGAACCCAGTACTTC
-	-	TRBV10-3	TRBJ1-1	CAISEGGNTEAFF	TGTGCCATCAGTGAAGGGGGGAACACTGAAGCTTTCTTT
-	TRBD2	TRBV27	TRBJ2-7	CASSLFGSGAYEQYF	TGTGCCAGCAGTTTATTTGGGAGCGGGGCCTACGAGCAGTACTTC
-	-	TRBV21-1	TRBJ2-2	CASRRPQDSRGVAGGPPGELFF	TGTGCCAGCCGACGGCCCCAGGACAGCCGGGGAGTGGCGGGAGGGCCCCCCGGGGAGCTGTTTTTT
-	-	TRBV6-5	TRBJ1-1	CASSTAGQLEAFF	TGTGCCAGCAGTACCGCCGGACAGCTTGAAGCTTTCTTT
few	TRBD1	TRBV7-2	TRBJ2-4	CASSRKTGVENIQYF	TGTGCCAGCAGCCGTAAAACAGGGGTGGAAAACATTCAGTACTTC
-	TRBD2	TRBV9	TRBJ2-1	CASSAGTSGSHEQFF	TGTGCCAGCAGCGCCGGGACTAGCGGGAGCCATGAGCAGTTCTTC
-	TRBD1	TRBV2	TRBJ1-2	CASSPGTGPRYNYGYTF	TGTGCCAGCAGCCCCGGGACAGGTCCCCGATATAACTATGGCTACACCTTC
-	TRBD2	TRBV13	TRBJ2-1	CASSTLREELLGEQFF	TGTGCCAGCAGCACCCTGCGGGAGGAGTTATTAGGGGAGCAGTTCTTC
-	TRBD1	TRBV7-9	TRBJ1-5	CASSLGLGQGDQPQHF	TGTGCCAGCAGCTTAGGACTTGGGCAGGGGGATCAGCCCCAGCATTTT